The TCR beta chain under discussion was sequenced for a study of T cells in Graves' hyperthyroidism and ophthalmopathy. Study-wide background: Initial diagnosis, before any treatment, was when peripheral blood was collected.

The germline V gene encodes CDR1 MNHEY and CDR2 SVGEGT. CDR3 length: 15 amino acids. With V trimmed by 1 base and J by 5 bases, 3 bases remained unmatched. Criteria for exclusion of patients were uncontrolled infection, other autoimmune disease, pregnancy or lactation. Amplified regions were TCR beta CDR3 sequences from RNA transcripts. HTBI primers were the set used in a first-round RT-PCR of the TCR CDR3. TCRdb reanalysed the multiplex PCR reads using MiXCR and keeps one entry per CDR3 protein. The sample includes almost 500,000 distinct CDR3 sequences, under 25% of them seen just once. The chain combines TRBV6-2 or TRBV6-3 with TRBJ1-1; TRBD1 matches at 11 bases. Sequenced sample: blood. This receptor was identified in a woman between 65 and 79 years old with Graves' ophthalmopathy. The CDR3 here is CASSYLGTGGTEAFF. In DNA form, the CDR3 reads TGTGCCAGCAGTTACTTAGGGACAGGGGGGACTGAAGCTTTCTTT.